This is a list of T cell receptor beta chains from one sample in a study of control samples from healthy donors and cancer patients. Assay used: immunoSEQ multiplex PCR; TCRdb lists only in-frame clones, some missing. The table includes 100,000 to 150,000 clones, 80% to 95% detected once. Material: blood. Receptor source: a woman between 45 and 65 years old in good health. CDR3s include the opening cysteine and the closing phenylalanine or tryptophan. D genes are given only for firm matches. The size field is filled for only some rows; it gives once, few, many or a size class.

V: TRBV2
D: NA
size: NA
J: TRBJ1-2
CDR3: CASSQGYYGYTF
DNA: TGTGCCAGCAGCCAGGGGTACTATGGCTACACCTTC

V: TRBV9
D: TRBD2
size: NA
J: TRBJ2-1
CDR3: CASSVGAGGAYNEQFF
DNA: TGTGCCAGCAGCGTAGGAGCGGGAGGGGCCTACAATGAGCAGTTCTTC

V: TRBV7-9
D: NA
size: NA
J: TRBJ2-5
CDR3: CASSFNEAGKQETQYF
DNA: TGTGCCAGCAGCTTCAATGAAGCCGGAAAGCAAGAGACCCAGTACTTC

V: TRBV6-5
D: TRBD1
size: NA
J: TRBJ2-7
CDR3: CASRNRGANEQYF
DNA: TGTGCCAGCAGAAACAGGGGAGCTAACGAGCAGTACTTC

V: TRBV5-6
D: TRBD1
size: once
J: TRBJ1-3
CDR3: CASSLETGRAGNTIYF
DNA: TGTGCCAGCAGCTTGGAGACAGGGAGGGCTGGAAACACCATATATTTT

V: TRBV19
D: TRBD1
size: NA
J: TRBJ1-1
CDR3: CASSIQGAEAFF
DNA: TGTGCCAGTAGTATACAGGGGGCTGAAGCTTTCTTT

V: TRBV4-2
D: NA
size: few
J: TRBJ1-1
CDR3: CASSVAVWSTEAFF
DNA: TGTGCCAGCAGCGTGGCAGTATGGAGCACTGAAGCTTTCTTT

V: TRBV7-2
D: TRBD1
size: NA
J: TRBJ1-3
CDR3: CASSLKLQGASPSGNTIYF
DNA: TGTGCCAGCAGCTTAAAACTTCAGGGGGCGAGTCCTTCTGGAAACACCATATATTTT

V: TRBV19
D: NA
size: NA
J: TRBJ2-7
CDR3: CASSRIGMPYEQYF
DNA: TGTGCCAGTAGTAGGATAGGCATGCCCTACGAGCAGTACTTC

V: TRBV2
D: TRBD1
size: NA
J: TRBJ1-1
CDR3: CASSTGQGMNTEAFF
DNA: TGTGCCAGCAGCACAGGACAGGGGATGAACACTGAAGCTTTCTTT

V: TRBV2
D: NA
size: NA
J: TRBJ1-1
CDR3: CASSNQGMNTEAFF
DNA: TGTGCCAGCAGTAATCAGGGCATGAACACTGAAGCTTTCTTT

V: TRBV7-2
D: NA
size: once
J: TRBJ2-3
CDR3: CASSHSGPGSTDTQYF
DNA: TGTGCCAGCAGCCATAGCGGCCCAGGTAGCACAGATACGCAGTATTTT

V: TRBV21-1
D: NA
size: NA
J: TRBJ2-1
CDR3: CASTGAGNEQFF
DNA: TGTGCCAGTACTGGGGCGGGGAATGAGCAGTTCTTC

V: TRBV2
D: NA
size: few
J: TRBJ2-2
CDR3: CASSVQNTGELFF
DNA: TGTGCCAGCAGTGTTCAGAACACCGGGGAGCTGTTTTTT

V: TRBV9
D: NA
size: NA
J: TRBJ2-5
CDR3: CASSAGGTGSGETQYF
DNA: TGTGCCAGCAGCGCGGGAGGGACAGGGTCGGGAGAGACCCAGTACTTC

V: TRBV10-2
D: NA
size: NA
J: TRBJ2-1
CDR3: CASSDAGTSYNEQFF
DNA: TGCGCCAGCAGTGATGCAGGAACCTCCTACAATGAGCAGTTCTTC